The 19 T cell receptor beta chains given below trace back to one sample, sequenced in a study of shared clonotypes between healthy human individuals. Some clones are missing from TCRdb's copy, which holds only in-frame ones; the method was immunoSEQ multiplex PCR. The table shows around 620,000 clones, with approximately 95% occurring only once. Positively selected for CCR7, the CD45RO-negative cells used as naive CD8 cells excluded terminally differentiated effector memory CD45RA+ cells. The sequenced sample was naive CD8+ T cells sorted from blood. Receptors were obtained from a woman aged 25-40 years in good health.

The chain joins TRBV5-8 to TRBJ2-1, with no clear D. With 1 base removed from V and 7 bases from J, the gap between germline ends came to 15 bases. In germline, CDR1 is SGHTS, CDR2 YDEGEE. The CDR3 has 15 amino acids. The CDR3 region is CASSLPRLLGNEQFF. CDR3 sequence (DNA): TGTGCCAGCAGCTTGCCCAGGTTGCTCGGGAATGAGCAGTTCTTC.

The chain employs TRBV11-2 and TRBJ2-7; D tentatively reads TRBD1 or TRBD2 (5 bases each). CDR1 SGHAT and CDR2 FQNNGV come from the germline V gene. The V and J ends lost 1 base and 1 base respectively, with 8 bases between them. The CDR3 contains 14 residues. The CDR3 reads CASSLAGLSYEQYF. CDR3 in DNA: TGTGCCAGCAGCTTAGCGGGGCTATCCTACGAGCAGTACTTC.

This rearrangement joins TRBV7-9 to TRBJ2-3; no clear D. The ends were cut back, 0 bases at V and 1 base at J, with 8 bases in the middle. The CDR3 extends over 15 amino acids. The germline V gene encodes CDR1 SEHNR and CDR2 FQNEAQ (reference sequence). The CDR3 region is CASSLANWGTDTQYF. The CDR3 DNA is TGTGCCAGCAGCTTAGCGAACTGGGGCACAGATACGCAGTATTTT. Full variable domain (missing parts from reference TRBV7-9 and TRBJ2-3): DTGVSQNPRHKITKRGQNVTFRCDPISEHNRLYWYRQTLGQGPEFLTYFQNEAQLEKSRLLSDRFSAERPKGSFSTLEIQRTEQGDSAMYLCASSLANWGTDTQYFGPGTRLTVL.

Written as DNA, the CDR3 is TGTGCCAGCAGCTTAGATATAACACAATTAAACACTGAAGCTTTCTTT. The encoded protein is CASSLDITQLNTEAFF. V usage is TRBV11-3 and J usage is TRBJ1-1; D is unclear. CDR1 SGHNT and CDR2 YENEEA come from the germline V gene. Deletions cut 0 bases from V and 2 bases from J, with 13 bases between. This CDR3 spans 16 amino acids. The entire variable domain, with the rest obtained from reference TRBV11-3 and TRBJ1-1, is as follows: EAGVVQSPRYKIIEKKQPVAFWCNPISGHNTLYWYLQNLGQGPELLIRYENEEAVDDSQLPKDRFSAERLKGVDSTLKIQPAELGDSAVYLCASSLDITQLNTEAFFGQGTRLTVV.

This clone appeared once. The gene calls are TRBV27 and TRBJ1-2; D may be TRBD1 (6 bases). The CDR3 loop spans 15 amino acids. The germline V gene encodes CDR1 MNHEY and CDR2 SMNVEV (reference sequence). V lost 4 bases and J lost 2, with 14 bases in between. The CDR3 protein is CASSSLRTDNYGYTF. As DNA, the CDR3 is TGTGCCAGCAGTTCACTCAGGACAGACAACTATGGCTACACCTTC.

The J gene is TRBJ1-1, the V gene TRBV19, with D perhaps TRBD1 (5 bases). CDR3 length: 13 amino acids. Germline CDR1 reads LNHDA; CDR2 reads SQIVND (reference sequence). V was clipped by 7 bases and J by 5 bases, with 14 bases between them. This CDR3 is CASMSAWGTEAFF. CDR3 sequence (DNA): TGTGCCAGTATGTCCGCCTGGGGGACTGAAGCTTTCTTT.

The genes are TRBV11-2 and TRBJ2-1; D gene unclear. Trimming cost V 3 bases and J 6 bases, with 12 bases left between them. Germline loops: CDR1 SGHAT, CDR2 FQNNGV. This CDR3 has 14 residues. CDR3 in amino acids: CASSLWGLRNEQFF. DNA for the CDR3: TGTGCCAGCAGCTTGTGGGGTTTGCGCAATGAGCAGTTCTTC.

The chain recombines TRBV27 with TRBJ2-7; D tentatively fits TRBD1 or TRBD2 (6 bases each). The CDR3 is made up of 15 amino acids. Germline V gives CDR1 MNHEY, CDR2 SMNVEV (reference sequence). V lost 10 bases and J lost 0, with 19 bases in between. CDR3 nucleotides: TGTGCCACTTCACCCAGGGGTAGCGGCTCCTACGAGCAGTACTTC. Translated: CATSPRGSGSYEQYF.

The chain links TRBV10-3 to TRBJ1-3; D gene uncertain. CDR3 length equals 18 residues. V was trimmed by 3 bases and J by 4 bases, leaving 22 bases between them. The germline V gene encodes CDR1 ENHRY and CDR2 SYGVKD. CDR3 sequence: CAISDLRLDHSTGNTIYF. CDR3 nucleotide sequence: TGTGCCATCAGTGACCTCAGATTGGACCACTCCACCGGAAACACCATATATTTT.

V usage is TRBV6-5 and J usage is TRBJ2-7, with 9 positions matching TRBD1. V trimming: 5 bases; J trimming: 3 bases; junction bases outside the gene matches: 5. CDR1 is MNHEY and CDR2 is SVGAGI in the germline V gene. The CDR3 runs 14 residues. In nucleotides, the CDR3 is TGTGCCAGCAGTACCGGGACAGGGAACTACGAGCAGTACTTC. It codes for CASSTGTGNYEQYF.

The chain carries TRBV23-1 and TRBJ1-5, with TRBD1 matching over 7 bases. TRBV23-1 is labeled an ORF, and its function is uncertain. The CDR3 loop spans 16 amino acids. With 0 bases clipped from V and 0 bases from J, the junction kept 2 bases outside the gene matches. The CDR3 nucleotides read TGCGCCAGCAGTCAATCCGACAGGGCTAGCAATCAGCCCCAGCATTTT. Translation gives CASSQSDRASNQPQHF.

This clone was counted a single time. A read error may account for a junction end that differs from germline. CDR3 bases: TGTGCCAGCAGCTCAGGCGTGTGGGCCCCTAACAATGAAGCTTTCTTT. Protein product: CASSSGVWAPNNEAFF. The rearrangement uses TRBV7-9 and TRBJ1-1; D remains unclear. The CDR3 has 16 amino acids. Germline V gene lookup returns CDR1 SEHNR and CDR2 FQNEAQ (reference sequence).

The rearrangement joins TRBV6-5 to TRBJ2-3; no reliable D call. CDR3 size: 13 residues. V lost 4 bases and J 2 bases, leaving 7 bases between the germline ends. CDR1 and CDR2 from the germline V gene are MNHEY and SVGAGI. CDR3 in DNA: TGTGCCAGCAGTTCACCCATCACAGATACGCAGTATTTT. It encodes CASSSPITDTQYF.

The V gene is TRBV11-2, the J gene TRBJ2-7; TRBD1 aligns across 7 bases. Unmatched junction bases numbered 6, after V lost 1 base and J lost 3 bases. This CDR3 has 15 amino acids. Germline V CDR1 and CDR2: SGHAT, FQNNGV. The CDR3 sequence is CASSLARGRVYEQYF. In nucleotides, the CDR3 is TGTGCCAGCAGCTTAGCGAGGGGGCGCGTCTACGAGCAGTACTTC.

The chain couples TRBV6-5 to TRBJ2-7; 7 nucleotides align to TRBD1. The V and J ends lost 6 bases and 6 bases, in that order; junction bases with no gene match: 11. This CDR3 is 14 amino acids long. Germline lookup yields CDR1 MNHEY and CDR2 SVGAGI. The CDR3 DNA sequence: TGTGCCAGCAGGCCACAGGGGACCTTCCCCGAGCAGTACTTC. Translated, it gives CASRPQGTFPEQYF.

This sequence joins TRBV27 and TRBJ2-7; D could derive from TRBD1 or TRBD2 (5 bases each). Between the trimmed V and J ends, which lost 7 bases and 1 base, there was a span of 17 bases. Per germline, CDR1 MNHEY and CDR2 SMNVEV (reference sequence). The CDR3 runs 15 residues. The CDR3 nucleotides read TGTGCCAGCAAGCCCCGGGGCCCCAGGTCCTACGAGCAGTACTTC. Translating gives CASKPRGPRSYEQYF.

V and J are TRBV28 and TRBJ2-7; 9 nucleotides agree with TRBD2. The V gene's germline CDR1 is MDHEN and CDR2 SYDVKM. This CDR3 is 15 amino acids long. V gave up 4 bases and J gave up 4 bases; unmatched junction bases: 8. Here the CDR3 DNA reads TGTGCCAGCAGTTACCTAGCGGGAAGTACGTACGAGCAGTACTTC. This translates into CASSYLAGSTYEQYF.

On this clone: This sample includes further DNA sequences coding for the same CDR3. The chain is built from TRBV5-1 and TRBJ2-3; 7 bases align to TRBD1. Germline V lookup: CDR1 SGHRS, CDR2 YFSETQ. Trimming at V came to 1 base and at J to 0 bases, leaving 2 bases not matched to a gene. The length of the CDR3 is 15 residues. The CDR3 is CASSLTGASTDTQYF. CDR3 sequence (DNA): TGCGCCAGCAGCTTGACAGGGGCCAGCACAGATACGCAGTATTTT.

Regarding this clone: The sample holds other DNA sequences that translate to the same CDR3. The chain has TRBV27 and TRBJ2-7, with 7 bases that match TRBD2. The CDR3 is 13 residues long. CDR1 is MNHEY, CDR2 SMNVEV, per germline (reference sequence). V lost 4 bases and J lost 2; bases outside the gene matches: 2. CDR3 region: CASSSGTTYEQYF. The CDR3 nucleotides read TGTGCCAGCAGTTCCGGGACTACCTACGAGCAGTACTTC.